A selection of T cell receptor beta chains follows, all from one sample in a study of a mutant IDH1 vaccine in newly diagnosed glioma. The repertoire was sequenced with immunoSEQ multiplex PCR; TCRdb's copy has only in-frame clones and lacks some. The sample has nearly 50,000 clones; 70% to 90% are singletons. Sequencing was performed on PBMCs, taken from a glioma patient treated with radiotherapy, temozolomide or both. The receptors derive from a man aged 40-49 years with glioma. CDR3s include the opening cysteine and the closing phenylalanine or tryptophan. A D gene is named only where the DNA matches it firmly. Only some rows state a clone size, as once, few, many or a class for expanded clones.

V,size,D,J,DNA,CDR3
TRBV7-2,NA,TRBD1,TRBJ2-1,TGTGCCAGCAGCTTCGGGACAGGCTCCTACAATGAGCAGTTCTTC,CASSFGTGSYNEQFF
TRBV28,NA,NA,TRBJ2-6,TGTGCCAGCGCCGGCCTACACTCTGGGGCCAACGTCCTGACTTTC,CASAGLHSGANVLTF
TRBV27,few,TRBD1,TRBJ1-2,TGTGCCAGCAGTTTGAGGCAGGGGGCGAACTATGGCTACACCTTC,CASSLRQGANYGYTF
TRBV28,NA,NA,TRBJ2-7,TGTGCCAGCACACGGGGAGGGGGCCAGTACGAGCAGTACTTC,CASTRGGGQYEQYF
TRBV19,NA,NA,TRBJ1-2,TGTGCCAGTAGTACCCAGTCCTATGGCTACACCTTC,CASSTQSYGYTF
TRBV6-1,NA,NA,TRBJ2-2,TGTGCCAGCCGGCCCCTGGACACGAACACCGGGGAGCTGTTTTTT,CASRPLDTNTGELFF
TRBV4-2,once,TRBD2,TRBJ2-7,TGTGCCAGCAGCCAAGAAATGCTAGCGGGAGGGCCCAACGAGCAGTACTTC,CASSQEMLAGGPNEQYF
TRBV7-2,once,NA,TRBJ2-5,TGTGCCAGCAGCTTAGGATCAACGGGGGAGCAGTACTTC,CASSLGSTGEQYF
TRBV5-1,NA,NA,TRBJ2-2,TGCGCCAGCAGCCCTAGTCCAGTCACCGGGGAGCTGTTTTTT,CASSPSPVTGELFF
TRBV9,NA,NA,TRBJ1-3,TGTGCCAGCAGCGTAGGTGGACAGCCTGGAAACACCATATATTTT,CASSVGGQPGNTIYF
TRBV20-1,NA,TRBD2,TRBJ2-5,TGCAGTGCTGGGACTAGGGAGACCCAGTACTTC,CSAGTRETQYF
TRBV2,NA,NA,TRBJ2-2,TGTGCCAGCAGGGTGGGGGGCGCGACCGGGGAGCTGTTTTTT,CASRVGGATGELFF
TRBV18,NA,NA,TRBJ2-5,TGTGCCAGCTCCCTGACAGAGAAGGAGACCCAGTACTTC,CASSLTEKETQYF
TRBV19,NA,NA,TRBJ1-5,TGTGCCAGTAGTATATGGTCTGCTCAGCCCCAGCATTTT,CASSIWSAQPQHF
TRBV27,NA,NA,TRBJ1-5,TGTGCCAGCAGTCCGCGACGGCTAAATCAGCCCCAGCATTTT,CASSPRRLNQPQHF
TRBV2,NA,NA,TRBJ1-2,TGTGCCAGCAGTGCGCAGGGCGGTCGGTATGGCTACACCTTC,CASSAQGGRYGYTF
TRBV14,NA,NA,TRBJ1-4,TGTGCCAGCAGCCTAGGACGGATCGGGGAAAAACTGTTTTTT,CASSLGRIGEKLFF
TRBV15,NA,NA,TRBJ1-5,TGTGCCACCAGCAGAGACGGGGTTGGCAATCAGCCCCAGCATTTT,CATSRDGVGNQPQHF
TRBV5-1,NA,TRBD2,TRBJ2-1,TGCGCCAGCAGCTCTGGACTAGCGGTAGACAATGAGCAGTTCTTC,CASSSGLAVDNEQFF